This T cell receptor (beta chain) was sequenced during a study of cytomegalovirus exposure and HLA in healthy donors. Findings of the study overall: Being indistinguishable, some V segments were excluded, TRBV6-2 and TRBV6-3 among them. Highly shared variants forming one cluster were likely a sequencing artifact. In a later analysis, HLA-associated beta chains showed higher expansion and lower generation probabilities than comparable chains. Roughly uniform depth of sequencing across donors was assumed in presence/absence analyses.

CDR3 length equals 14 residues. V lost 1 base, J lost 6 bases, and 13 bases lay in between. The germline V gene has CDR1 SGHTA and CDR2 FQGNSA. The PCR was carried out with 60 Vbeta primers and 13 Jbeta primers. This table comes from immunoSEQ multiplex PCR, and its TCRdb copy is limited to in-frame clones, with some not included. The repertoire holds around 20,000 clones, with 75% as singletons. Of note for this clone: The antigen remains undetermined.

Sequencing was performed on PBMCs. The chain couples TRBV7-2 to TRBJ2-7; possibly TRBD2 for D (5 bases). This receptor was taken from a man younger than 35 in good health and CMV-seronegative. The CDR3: CASSLVRERTEQYF. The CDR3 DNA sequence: TGTGCCAGCAGCTTAGTAAGGGAGCGGACCGAGCAGTACTTC.